Listed below are T cell receptor beta chains from one sample, sequenced in a study of T cell responses to AZD1222 COVID-19 vaccine. Profiled with immunoSEQ multiplex PCR; TCRdb holds only in-frame clones, not every one. The data hold about 93,000 clones, with 75% to 90% observed a single time. Sequences were derived from peripheral blood, sampled 28 days after the second AZD1222 dose. These receptors were collected from an adult who received the AZD1222 COVID-19 vaccine. CDR3s include the opening cysteine and the closing phenylalanine or tryptophan. A D gene is named only where the DNA matches it firmly. Clone size is given for some rows only: seen once, a few or many times, or a class if the clone is expanded.

D gene	clone size	V gene	J gene	CDR3 length	CDR3 protein	CDR3 DNA
.	.	TRBV6-2/TRBV6-3	TRBJ1-1	15	CASSYSTAGNTEAFF	TGTGCCAGCAGTTACTCCACAGCCGGGAACACTGAAGCTTTCTTT
TRBD1	.	TRBV5-6	TRBJ1-2	14	CASSVNRGQSGYTF	TGTGCCAGCAGCGTAAACAGGGGGCAGAGCGGCTACACCTTC
.	.	TRBV3-1/TRBV3-2	TRBJ1-5	19	CASSPTPDRTSSRGQPQHF	TGTGCCAGCAGTCCTACTCCAGACAGGACCTCCTCTCGCGGTCAGCCCCAGCATTTT
.	few	TRBV7-9	TRBJ2-1	13	CASSYSSYNEQFF	TGTGCCAGCAGTTATAGCTCCTACAATGAGCAGTTCTTC
TRBD2	.	TRBV14	TRBJ2-7	14	CASSQYGTSYEQYF	TGTGCCAGCAGCCAATACGGGACTAGCTACGAGCAGTACTTC
.	.	TRBV30	TRBJ1-1	12	CAWMRENTEAFF	TGTGCCTGGATGCGGGAGAACACTGAAGCTTTCTTT
TRBD2	.	TRBV5-1	TRBJ2-3	17	CASSLGPGAGDTDTQYF	TGCGCCAGCAGCTTGGGACCTGGAGCGGGGGACACAGATACGCAGTATTTT
.	.	TRBV4-2	TRBJ1-5	18	CASSPRDGGKFSNQPQHF	TGTGCCAGCAGCCCGAGGGACGGAGGTAAATTTAGCAATCAGCCCCAGCATTTT
.	.	TRBV12-5	TRBJ2-6	17	CASGTLGFRSGANVLTF	TGTGCTAGTGGTACTCTAGGGTTCCGCTCTGGGGCCAACGTCCTGACTTTC
.	once	TRBV7-2	TRBJ2-7	14	CASSSFGQSYEQYF	TGTGCCAGCAGTTCTTTCGGACAGTCCTACGAGCAGTACTTC
.	once	TRBV19	TRBJ2-7	14	CASSRAGPSYEQYF	TGTGCCAGTAGTCGGGCAGGGCCCTCCTACGAGCAGTACTTC
TRBD1	.	TRBV7-2	TRBJ1-4	15	CASSLAAGGNEKLFF	TGTGCCAGCAGCTTAGCGGCAGGGGGAAACGAAAAACTGTTTTTT
.	once	TRBV6-6	TRBJ2-5	16	CASSPRGRKAQETQYF	TGTGCCAGCAGTCCCCGCGGCCGAAAGGCCCAAGAGACCCAGTACTTC
TRBD1	.	TRBV30	TRBJ1-1	14	CAWSRQGMNTEAFF	TGTGCCTGGAGTCGACAGGGAATGAACACTGAAGCTTTCTTT
.	.	TRBV18	TRBJ2-1	11	CASSPSNEQFF	TGTGCCAGCTCACCAAGCAATGAGCAGTTCTTC
TRBD1	once	TRBV3-1/TRBV3-2	TRBJ2-7	15	CASSHSATGVHEQYF	TGTGCCAGCAGCCACTCTGCGACAGGGGTACACGAGCAGTACTTC
.	.	TRBV6-5	TRBJ2-3	13	CASSGWLLDTQYF	TGTGCCAGCTCAGGGTGGCTACTAGATACGCAGTATTTT
.	.	TRBV11-1	TRBJ2-7	12	CASSLASTSQSF	TGTGCCAGCAGCTTAGCGTCAACCTCCCAAAGTTTC
TRBD1	.	TRBV5-6	TRBJ2-3	16	CASSLARDRDTDTQYF	TGTGCCAGCAGCTTGGCACGGGACAGGGACACAGATACGCAGTATTTT
TRBD2	.	TRBV6-1	TRBJ2-7	14	CASSEVAGGYEQYF	TGTGCCAGCAGTGAAGTAGCGGGAGGGTACGAGCAGTACTTC
TRBD2	.	TRBV5-1	TRBJ2-7	15	CASSLVGRADHEQYF	TGCGCCAGCAGCTTGGTGGGGAGGGCCGACCACGAGCAGTACTTC
.	.	TRBV19	TRBJ1-2	13	CASSHGQFYGYTF	TGTGCCAGTAGCCATGGACAGTTCTATGGCTACACCTTC
.	.	TRBV30	TRBJ1-2	11	CAWSSSYGYTF	TGTGCCTGGAGTAGCAGCTATGGCTACACCTTC
.	.	TRBV11-2	TRBJ1-1	14	CASSLNRDTREAFF	TGTGCCAGCAGCCTGAACCGGGACACAAGGGAGGCTTTCTTT
TRBD1	.	TRBV30	TRBJ2-5	13	CAQGQDLRETQYF	TGTGCCCAGGGACAGGACCTCCGAGAGACCCAGTACTTC
TRBD2	.	TRBV6-5	TRBJ2-1	16	CASSWSGLAGVLQQFF	TGTGCCAGCAGTTGGTCTGGACTAGCGGGAGTTCTCCAGCAGTTCTTC
.	.	TRBV27	TRBJ1-6	14	CASSFVQGLSPLHF	TGTGCCAGCAGTTTTGTACAGGGTCTTTCACCCCTCCACTTT
.	.	TRBV5-6	TRBJ2-3	15	CASSLGGGGADTQYF	TGTGCCAGCAGCTTGGGAGGAGGGGGCGCAGATACGCAGTATTTT
.	.	TRBV30	TRBJ1-5	14	CAWSVSMANQPQHF	TGTGCCTGGAGTGTAAGTATGGCGAATCAGCCCCAGCATTTT
TRBD2	.	TRBV6-4	TRBJ2-1	14	CASSQLAGGVEQFF	TGTGCCAGCAGTCAGCTAGCGGGAGGGGTTGAGCAGTTCTTC
.	few	TRBV20-1	TRBJ1-2	11	CSARFRDGYTF	TGCAGTGCTAGGTTCAGGGACGGCTACACCTTC
.	.	TRBV21-1	TRBJ1-1	18	CASSNPKRSQGEGTEAFF	TGTGCCAGCAGCAACCCCAAACGCTCACAGGGGGAAGGCACTGAAGCTTTCTTT
.	.	TRBV7-8	TRBJ1-1	17	CASSSRFLERGVPEAFF	TGTGCCAGCAGCTCCCGGTTTTTAGAAAGAGGAGTCCCTGAAGCTTTCTTT
.	.	TRBV4-3	TRBJ1-2	14	CASSPQIFYYGYTF	TGCGCCAGCAGCCCACAGATATTCTACTATGGCTACACCTTC
.	.	TRBV7-2	TRBJ1-2	15	CASSLGDTRNYGYTF	TGTGCCAGCAGCTTAGGGGACACTAGGAACTATGGCTACACCTTC